This T cell receptor beta chain emerged from a study of T-cell reconstitution after alpha-beta-depleted transplantation in children. Preparation of the TCRbeta library used unique molecular identifiers. MiXCR, applied by TCRdb to the PCR reads, yields one record per CDR3 protein. The table has about 1,000,000 distinct CDR3 sequences, about 30% seen once; the top ten hold about 28%. Broader study findings: T-cell numbers and diversity one year post-transplant derived largely from freshly generated T cells. Diversity of TCRbeta at day 60 was high in some patients, arising from surviving recipient T cells and thymic progenitors. Several hundred rapidly expanded clones from non-depleted graft cells reportedly supplied alpha-beta T cells about two months post-transplant.

Comment on this clonotype: Its target is not known.

CDR1 and CDR2 from the germline V gene are SGHAT and FQNNGV. The CDR3 has 14 residues. V trimming: 5 bases; J trimming: 6 bases; junction bases outside the gene matches: 9. This clonotype was sampled from a boy under two years old who had a stem cell transplant for SCID, so the T cells may come from the graft donor. This chain joins TRBV11-2 and TRBJ2-5; 7 nucleotides agree with TRBD2. The specimen comprised PBMCs, mostly from graft donor cells, sampled 360 days after TCRalphabeta/CD19-depleted stem cell transplant. DNA of the CDR3: TGTGCCAGCAGCCTTTCCGGGACTACACAGACCCAGTACTTC. Its protein product is CASSLSGTTQTQYF.